This T cell receptor (beta chain) came from a study of blood T cells in healthy people across ages. Donor samples were obtained from healthy Caucasian individuals from Russia, aged about 6 to 90. V lost 7 bases and J 9 bases, leaving 19 bases between the germline ends. Germline V gives CDR1 MNHEY, CDR2 SVGEGT. The CDR3 has 14 amino acids. Overall study findings and caveats: Roughly linear declines in TCR beta diversity per million T cells occurred with age.

The use of a sample-barcoded 5' primer and a J-beta primer mix characterized a second PCR of about 6 to 11 cycles. TCRdb used MiXCR to reprocess the 5' RACE reads, holding one entry per CDR3 protein. This sample yields roughly 1.6 million distinct CDR3 sequences, of which 34% are seen a single time; over 9% belongs to the top ten. Only a few counts were recorded for this clonotype. The antigen is undetermined. This receptor was taken from a woman aged 25 to 39 in good health. The chain recombines TRBV6-2 or TRBV6-3 with TRBJ2-1; D unresolved. Sequenced: blood. This chain's CDR3 is CASNQRVYRSEQFF. DNA of the CDR3: TGTGCCAGCAACCAACGGGTATATCGTAGTGAGCAGTTCTTC.